Listed below are T cell receptor beta chains from one sample, sequenced in a study of blood T cell repertoires in COVID-19. Profiled with immunoSEQ multiplex PCR; TCRdb holds only in-frame clones, not every one. This table has under 150,000 clones, around 80% appearing once. The sequenced sample consisted of peripheral blood. These receptor sequences come from a man in his fifties or sixties with active or convalescent COVID-19. Both conserved end residues are part of each CDR3. D genes are given only for firm matches. The listing skips clone size in some rows; elsewhere it reads once, few, many or a size class.

abundance	j_gene	v_gene	d_gene	CDR3nt	CDR3aa
.	TRBJ1-4	TRBV28	.	TGTGCCAGCAGTTTATGGACAAATGAAAAACTGTTTTTT	CASSLWTNEKLFF
.	TRBJ1-6	TRBV7-2	.	TGTGCCAGCAGCTTAAGGCCAGGGTATTCACCCCTCCACTTT	CASSLRPGYSPLHF
.	TRBJ2-7	TRBV6-1	TRBD1	TGTGCCAGCAGTGGACTCGGGACAGGGGGCCCCTACGAGCAGTACTTC	CASSGLGTGGPYEQYF
.	TRBJ2-3	TRBV28	TRBD2	TGTGCCAGCATCCTCGGGGCTAGCGGGAGACTCACAGATACGCAGTATTTT	CASILGASGRLTDTQYF
.	TRBJ2-7	TRBV28	.	TGTGCCAGCAGTTTATCTGTAGGGGCAGGGTCCGAGCAGTACTTC	CASSLSVGAGSEQYF
.	TRBJ2-3	TRBV7-2	TRBD2	TGTGCCAGCGGAGGACTAGCGGGAACGCATACGCAGTATTTT	CASGGLAGTHTQYF
.	TRBJ2-3	TRBV14	.	TGTGCCAGCAGCTCACTAATTTTCGGAACAGGGCCGGCAGATACGCAGTATTTT	CASSSLIFGTGPADTQYF
.	TRBJ2-1	TRBV20-1	.	TGCAGTGCTAGTCCTAGCGCCTACAATGAGCAGTTCTTC	CSASPSAYNEQFF
.	TRBJ1-3	TRBV6-6	.	TGTGCCAGCCGCCCCCCTCAGGGAGGAAACACCATATATTTT	CASRPPQGGNTIYF
.	TRBJ2-7	TRBV7-2	TRBD2	TGTGCCAGCAGCCGGACTAGCGGGGGACACGAGCAGTACTTC	CASSRTSGGHEQYF
.	TRBJ1-2	TRBV5-1	TRBD1	TGCGCCAGCAGCTTGGCCTACGACAGGGAAGGAGGCTACACCTTC	CASSLAYDREGGYTF
once	TRBJ2-7	TRBV30	.	TGTGCCTGGAGTGTAAGCGTCCACGAGCAGTACTTC	CAWSVSVHEQYF
.	TRBJ1-5	TRBV7-8	.	TGTGCCAGCAGCTACCGGAGCAATCAGCCCCAGCATTTT	CASSYRSNQPQHF
.	TRBJ2-5	TRBV7-8	.	TGTGCCAGCAGCTTCACCGACGGACAGAGACAAGAGACCCAGTACTTC	CASSFTDGQRQETQYF
once	TRBJ2-3	TRBV30	TRBD2	TGTGCCTGCCGGACCGGCCCAAGCGGGAGGTTGGAGTATTTT	CACRTGPSGRLEYF
.	TRBJ1-1	TRBV7-9	TRBD1	TGTGCCAGCAGCCCACAACAGGGGGAAGCTTTCTTT	CASSPQQGEAFF
.	TRBJ1-2	TRBV4-3	.	TGCGCCAGCAGCCAAGATACGGTGGCAGGGCCAAGCTATGGCTACACCTTC	CASSQDTVAGPSYGYTF
.	TRBJ2-2	TRBV5-3	TRBD2	TGTGCCAGAAGCTCCGGGACTAGCGGGAGAGGTACCGGGGAGCTGTTTTTT	CARSSGTSGRGTGELFF
.	TRBJ1-6	TRBV27	.	TGTGCCAGCAGTTTAAGAGGGCAGGTCTATAATTCACCCCTCCACTTT	CASSLRGQVYNSPLHF
.	TRBJ1-5	TRBV19	.	TGTGCCAGTAGTATATGGCGGGGGTCGGATCAGCCCCAGCATTTT	CASSIWRGSDQPQHF
.	TRBJ2-7	TRBV9	TRBD1	TGTGCCAGCAGCGTAGACCCTGGACAGGGGGCGAGGTCCTACGAGCAGTACTTC	CASSVDPGQGARSYEQYF
once	TRBJ1-2	TRBV28	.	TGTGCCAGCACTGGAGGGGCTTACTATGGCTACACCTTC	CASTGGAYYGYTF
once	TRBJ1-4	TRBV9	.	TGTGCCAGCAGCGTAGGAGGGGCAGGGGTGGAAAAACTGTTTTTT	CASSVGGAGVEKLFF
.	TRBJ2-3	TRBV19	TRBD2	TGTGCCAGTACCGCCCCGACTAGCGGGAGAGATACGCAGTATTTT	CASTAPTSGRDTQYF
.	TRBJ1-5	TRBV28	.	TGTGCCAGCAGTATCGGCAGGGGTCAGCCCCAGCATTTT	CASSIGRGQPQHF
once	TRBJ2-3	TRBV7-2	.	TGTGCCAGCAGCTTAAGGAAGCGGGATACGCAGTATTTT	CASSLRKRDTQYF
.	TRBJ2-2	TRBV11-3	TRBD2	TGTGCCAGCAGCTGGGGAGGGCGAAACGGGGACACCGGGGAGCTGTTTTTT	CASSWGGRNGDTGELFF
many	TRBJ1-5	TRBV7-9	.	TGTGCCAGCAGCCTTAAGGGAGATCAGCCCCAGCATTTT	CASSLKGDQPQHF
.	TRBJ1-5	TRBV7-9	.	TGTGCCAGCAGCCTAAACCAAAATCAGCCCCAGCATTTT	CASSLNQNQPQHF
few	TRBJ1-4	TRBV5-1	.	TGCGCCAGCAGCTTGTCCGGGGTCAGTAATGAAAAACTGTTTTTT	CASSLSGVSNEKLFF
.	TRBJ2-7	TRBV6-2/TRBV6-3	TRBD1	TGTGCCAGCAGTCTTTCGACAGGGCCGAGAGCCTACGAGCAGTACTTC	CASSLSTGPRAYEQYF
.	TRBJ1-1	TRBV29-1	.	TGCAGCGTTGAAGTCAATGAAGCTTTCTTT	CSVEVNEAFF
few	TRBJ2-1	TRBV10-3	TRBD2	TGTGCCATCAGCATGGACTTTACCGGGACTAGCGGGAGTAATGAGCAGTTCTTC	CAISMDFTGTSGSNEQFF
once	TRBJ2-2	TRBV7-2	.	TGTGCCAGCAGCCCAGAGGGATTACCCACCGGGGAGCTGTTTTTT	CASSPEGLPTGELFF
few	TRBJ1-4	TRBV7-6	.	TGTGCCAGCAGCCCCGGGGAGGGGACGCCTGCAACTAATGAAAAACTGTTTTTT	CASSPGEGTPATNEKLFF
.	TRBJ2-3	TRBV5-1	.	TGCGCCAGCAGCTGGAACGGACTCACAGATACGCAGTATTTT	CASSWNGLTDTQYF
.	TRBJ2-2	TRBV9	.	TGTGCCAGCAGCTACTTGCCATCGGTACTTACGAACACCGGGGAGCTGTTTTTT	CASSYLPSVLTNTGELFF
.	TRBJ2-7	TRBV18	TRBD1	TGTGCCAGCTCACCACATCAAACAGGGGGATACGAGCAGTACTTC	CASSPHQTGGYEQYF
.	TRBJ2-1	TRBV20-1	.	TGCAGTGCGGCAGACAATGAGCAGTTCTTC	CSAADNEQFF
.	TRBJ2-2	TRBV10-3	TRBD2	TGTGCCATCAGCCCTGGGGGGGGTAGCGGGAACACCGGGGAGCTGTTTTTT	CAISPGGGSGNTGELFF
.	TRBJ2-5	TRBV19	TRBD1	TGTGCCAGTAGTATAGACCCGGGACAGGGTAAGGTCGAGACCCAGTACTTC	CASSIDPGQGKVETQYF